This TCR beta chain originates from a study of T cells expressing NK-cell markers. The CDR3 has 14 residues. Germline CDR1 SQVTM, CDR2 ANQGSEA. After re-calling the 5' RACE reads, TCRdb lists one entry per CDR3 protein, DNA absent. The repertoire shows around 280,000 distinct CDR3 sequences; the top ten hold around 0.4%. This clonotype was sampled from a man between 18 and 29 years old in good health. The sample comprised blood T cells: a sorted CD56 or NKG2C T cell subset, CD4+ or CD8+ T cells, or bulk PBMC T cells (not recorded which). This chain connects TRBV29-1 to TRBJ1-1; TCRdb reports TRBD1, a call that lacks DNA to check it against. The CDR3 protein is CSGTGHSMNTEAFF.